These T cell receptor beta chains were read from a single sample in a study of T cells after yellow fever vaccination. TCRdb re-called the 5' RACE reads with MiXCR, one entry per CDR3 protein. The table has around 590,000 distinct CDR3 sequences, about 12% seen once. This specimen consisted of PBMCs, obtained on the day of the yellow fever booster vaccination. All receptors come from a man in his thirties or forties who received the YFV17D yellow fever vaccine. CDR3s include the opening cysteine and the closing phenylalanine or tryptophan. The D gene is left open where the match is weak. Rows may omit the clone size; those that give it use once, few, many or a size class.

TRBV10-2,.,TRBJ2-4,TRBD2,CASIVYSGSWLAKNIQYF,TGCGCCAGCATTGTCTATAGCGGGAGTTGGTTGGCCAAAAACATTCAGTACTTC
TRBV15,many,TRBJ2-3,.,CATSRGAGSSTDTQYF,TGTGCCACCAGCAGAGGTGCGGGGAGTAGCACAGATACGCAGTATTTT
TRBV5-1,few,TRBJ2-1,TRBD2,CASSLQGLAGGYNEQFF,TGCGCCAGCAGCTTGCAGGGACTAGCGGGCGGATACAATGAGCAGTTCTTC
TRBV9,few,TRBJ2-5,TRBD2,CASSVEPSGSETQYF,TGTGCCAGCAGCGTAGAGCCTAGCGGGAGCGAGACCCAGTACTTC
TRBV9,few,TRBJ2-3,.,CASSVASRDPTDTQYF,TGTGCCAGCAGCGTAGCTTCACGGGACCCCACAGATACGCAGTATTTT
TRBV28,few,TRBJ2-1,.,CASSLSWSTQGAGNEQFF,TGTGCCAGCAGTTTATCCTGGTCAACACAAGGGGCGGGCAATGAGCAGTTCTTC
TRBV27,.,TRBJ1-6,.,CASSAGRSSYNSPLHF,TGTGCCAGCAGTGCTGGGAGGAGCTCCTATAATTCACCCCTCCACTTT
TRBV5-6,once,TRBJ2-1,.,CASSPEGPHNEQFF,TGTGCCAGCAGCCCGGAGGGACCGCACAATGAGCAGTTCTTC
TRBV5-4,few,TRBJ2-2,TRBD2,CASSLASGRALTGELFF,TGTGCCAGCAGCTTGGCTAGCGGGAGGGCCCTTACCGGGGAGCTGTTTTTT
TRBV24-1,many,TRBJ1-2,.,CATSVTGSYGYTF,TGTGCCACCAGTGTTACAGGATCCTATGGCTACACCTTC
TRBV20-1,few,TRBJ2-7,.,CSARGTGASYEQYF,TGCAGTGCTAGGGGGACGGGAGCCTCCTACGAGCAGTACTTC
TRBV10-1,.,TRBJ2-1,.,CASSPGRRSYNEQFF,TGCGCCAGCAGCCCGGGACGCCGCTCCTACAATGAGCAGTTCTTC
TRBV5-6,.,TRBJ2-2,.,CASSWTGTWTGELFF,TGTGCCAGCAGCTGGACTGGGACGTGGACCGGGGAGCTGTTTTTT
TRBV7-2,few,TRBJ2-7,TRBD1,CASSLGISGQAGWEQYF,TGTGCCAGCAGCTTAGGGATATCGGGACAGGCCGGTTGGGAGCAGTACTTC
TRBV4-3,many,TRBJ2-7,TRBD2,CASSPSFPRSAGEFYEQYF,TGCGCCAGCAGCCCTTCTTTCCCCCGCTCAGCGGGGGAATTCTACGAGCAGTACTTC
TRBV7-9,few,TRBJ2-3,.,CASSLGLSSDTQYF,TGTGCCAGCAGCTTAGGCCTCTCGAGCGATACGCAGTATTTT
TRBV7-9,few,TRBJ2-3,.,CASSSGTIAPDTQYF,TGTGCCAGCAGCTCCGGGACAATTGCCCCAGATACGCAGTATTTT
TRBV5-4,few,TRBJ2-7,TRBD1,CASRQGQGRTYEQYF,TGTGCCAGCCGTCAGGGACAGGGGCGCACCTACGAGCAGTACTTC
TRBV7-9,few,TRBJ1-1,.,CASSAQGFEAFF,TGTGCCAGCAGCGCACAGGGCTTTGAAGCTTTCTTT
TRBV4-3,once,TRBJ2-3,.,CASSERGRTDTQYF,TGCGCCAGCAGCGAACGAGGGCGCACAGATACGCAGTATTTT
TRBV11-2,few,TRBJ2-4,TRBD2,CASSPGLAGVGGKNIQYF,TGTGCCAGCAGCCCGGGACTAGCGGGAGTAGGGGGTAAAAACATTCAGTACTTC
TRBV12-3/TRBV12-4,few,TRBJ2-3,TRBD2,CASSLALAGGDTQYF,TGTGCCAGCAGTTTAGCCCTAGCGGGAGGGGATACGCAGTATTTT
TRBV6-2/TRBV6-3,few,TRBJ1-1,.,CASLRVNTEAFF,TGTGCCAGCCTTCGGGTGAACACTGAAGCTTTCTTT
TRBV10-3,few,TRBJ2-3,TRBD1,CAMGPGTGVTDTQYF,TGTGCCATGGGGCCTGGGACAGGGGTCACAGATACGCAGTATTTT
TRBV5-1,.,TRBJ1-1,.,CASSMDGGLNTEAFF,TGCGCCAGCAGCATGGACGGGGGTTTGAACACTGAAGCTTTCTTT
TRBV6-5,few,TRBJ2-1,TRBD2,CAAGASYNEQFF,TGTGCCGCGGGAGCGTCCTACAATGAGCAGTTCTTC
TRBV20-1,few,TRBJ2-5,TRBD1,CSAPTPRTGRETQYF,TGCAGTGCTCCTACCCCACGGACAGGGAGAGAGACCCAGTACTTC
TRBV4-3,.,TRBJ2-1,TRBD1,CASSQDRQGDEQFF,TGCGCCAGCAGCCAAGATCGACAGGGTGATGAGCAGTTCTTC
TRBV15,.,TRBJ2-2,.,CATSREGSGELFF,TGTGCCACCAGCAGAGAAGGGAGCGGGGAGCTGTTTTTT
TRBV5-1,.,TRBJ2-1,TRBD2,CASSFSGTYNEQFF,TGCGCCAGCAGCTTTAGCGGGACCTACAATGAGCAGTTCTTC
TRBV20-1,few,TRBJ2-7,.,CSARVRSYEQYF,TGCAGTGCTAGGGTGCGGTCCTACGAGCAGTACTTC
TRBV5-1,many,TRBJ2-1,.,CASSPQGGGRYEQFF,TGCGCCAGCAGCCCACAGGGCGGAGGAAGATATGAGCAGTTCTTC
TRBV6-2/TRBV6-3,.,TRBJ1-1,.,CASSYQGRRDTEAFF,TGTGCCAGCAGTTACCAGGGGAGGAGAGACACTGAAGCTTTCTTT
TRBV20-1,once,TRBJ2-1,.,CSARDDGQLIRNEQFF,TGCAGTGCTAGAGATGACGGGCAGCTGATACGCAATGAGCAGTTCTTC
TRBV6-1,many,TRBJ2-6,.,CASRDSGANVLTF,TGTGCCAGCAGAGACTCTGGGGCCAACGTCCTGACTTTC
TRBV6-5,.,TRBJ2-3,.,CASSYKGTDTQYF,TGTGCCAGCAGTTACAAGGGGACAGATACGCAGTATTTT
TRBV4-3,.,TRBJ2-4,.,CASSQDVRYIQYF,TGCGCCAGCAGCCAAGATGTGAGGTACATTCAGTACTTC
TRBV10-3,.,TRBJ2-3,TRBD1,CAISGTGTYTDTQYF,TGTGCCATCAGTGGGACAGGGACTTACACAGATACGCAGTATTTT